Sequencing of this T cell receptor (beta chain) was carried out in a study of OX40 agonist ivuxolimab in advanced cancers. Context from the whole study: Ivuxolimab, which targeted the costimulatory receptor OX40 (CD134), was an agonistic, fully human IgG2 monoclonal antibody. Of the approximately 50 dose-escalation patients, hepatocellular carcinoma was present in about 20, melanoma in around 15, renal cell carcinoma in 9 and head and neck cancer in 9. Peripheral TCRbeta sequencing aimed to test whether ivuxolimab altered TCR sequence diversity and caused clonal T-cell expansion. Intravenous ivuxolimab was administered to patients every 2 weeks at six dose levels: 0.01, 0.1, 0.3, 1.5, 3 and 10 mg/kg. Patients were allowed to have had prior anti-PD-1, anti-PD-L1 or anti-CTLA-4 therapy, and approximately 40% of the dose-escalation patients had been treated with checkpoint inhibitors. Partial responses were achieved by three dose-escalation patients, of whom one had hepatocellular carcinoma and two had cutaneous melanoma. The paper reports the monotherapy dose-escalation portion (N = 52 patients) of the phase I ivuxolimab trial. In the dose-escalation cohort, around four fifths of patients were male, and the mean age was approximately 64 years, with a range of about 23 to 85.

In the case of this clone: What this receptor recognizes is not known. Base-call qualities are not available, and no considerably larger clone is one nucleotide away.

The paper's findings and limits, for the study overall: Antigen specificity was not determined for the clonally expanded peripheral T cells. Clonal expansion of both CD4+ and CD8+ blood T cells was observed from baseline to week 6 at doses 0.1 to 3.0 mg/kg. Low levels of normalized T-cell clonal expansion were also shown by some nonresponding patients. In partial responders in the 0.1-3.0 mg/kg groups, normalized peripheral clonal expansion was found to be among the lowest, especially among CD8+ T cells. On average, CD8+ T cells showed more expanded clones than CD4+ T cells after ivuxolimab.

The trial excluded patients who had a history of autoimmune disease or were on systemic immunosuppression. Peripheral blood for TCR sequencing was collected from all dose cohorts at baseline, on cycle 4 day 1, and on cycle 7 day 1. Samples came from an open-label, multicenter, first-in-human phase I dose-escalation trial of ivuxolimab. The trial enrolled adults with locally advanced or metastatic head and neck squamous cell, hepatocellular, melanoma or renal cell carcinoma. Before TCR sequencing, CD4+ T cells and CD8+ T cells from peripheral blood were sorted into separate populations. CDR1 and CDR2, looked up from the germline V gene (reference sequence), are LNHDA and SQIVND. The CDR3 covers 12 residues, taking in both the cysteine and the phenylalanine. The retained sequence is limited to the CDR3, 36 bases, with the frame set at the first base. V lost 7 bases and J lost 6 bases; the stretch between them is 10 bases long.

Genomic DNA was isolated from the sorted cells so that the TCRbeta CDR3 region could be sequenced. The immunoSEQ Assay was used to sequence the TCRbeta CDR3 regions. TCRdb mirrors the immuneACCESS table, restricted to in-frame sequences. Some clones are absent from its copies; in checked studies, under half trace to an unresolved V gene, and the reason for the others is unknown. For this sample there are some 70,000 clones; 89% appear just once. More than 0.85% of the sample is taken by the ten largest. Sequenced material: CD4+ or CD8+ T cells sorted from blood, taken in a trial of the OX40 agonist ivuxolimab. The sequence derives from an adult with an advanced solid tumor such as melanoma, head and neck, liver or kidney cancer. The chain couples TRBV19 to TRBJ2-1; the D gene identity is not certain. The sequence in DNA is TGTGCCAGTACCGGATTTGGCAATGAGCAGTTCTTC. Its protein product is CASTGFGNEQFF.